This TCR beta chain was sequenced during a study of Ad26.COV2.S vaccination and SARS-CoV-2 variants. Study details: Ad26.COV2.S given intramuscularly, once or twice 56 days apart.

Only in-frame clones appear in the TCRdb table, and some are missing; sequencing was by immunoSEQ multiplex PCR. The sample lists some 520,000 clones; approximately 90% were seen once. About this clone: Its antigen is currently unknown.

Whole-study results and caveats: Vaccine and placebo groups showed comparable non-spike TCR breadth.

Specified treatment: about 20 received Ad26.COV2.S at low or high dose, single or two shots; 5 received placebo; per-sample allocation not given. Sampling took place 63 days after the first vaccine or placebo injection. The individual, an adult aged 18-55 years, was a donor in Boston. The germline V and J ends were trimmed by 4 bases and 3 bases, with 8 bases remaining between them. The CDR3 has 12 amino acids. Germline V gene data show CDR1 as SGHDT and CDR2 as YYEEEE. This sequence originates from a person between 18 and 65 years old who received the Ad26.COV2.S COVID-19 vaccine or a placebo. The material sequenced was peripheral blood, taken in a trial of Ad26.COV2.S vaccine versus placebo. The V call is TRBV5-6, the J call TRBJ2-7, with D unclear. The CDR3 DNA reads as TGTGCCAGCAGCCGCCAGGTCTACGAGCAGTACTTC. This translates into CASSRQVYEQYF.